This TCR beta chain was captured by sequencing in a study of technical replicates of blood from a few donors. Generated by immunoSEQ multiplex PCR, the TCRdb table keeps only in-frame clones and is missing some. Counted here are 75,000 to 100,000 clones, about 95% occurring once; the ten biggest clones make up about 0.26%. The CDR3 has 15 amino acids. V was shortened by 3 bases and J by 5 bases, with 17 bases between the two germline ends. Germline CDR1 SGHDT, CDR2 YYEEEE. Sequenced material: T cells isolated from PBMCs. The origin of this receptor is a human donor in good health. The rearrangement uses TRBV5-6 and TRBJ2-5; tentative D call: TRBD2 (5 bases). CDR3 in amino acids: CASSWSAVKRETQYF. In DNA, the CDR3 is TGTGCCAGCAGCTGGTCAGCGGTAAAAAGGGAGACCCAGTACTTC. Full variable domain (remainder filled in from reference TRBV5-6 and TRBJ2-5): DAGVTQSPTHLIKTRGQQVTLRCSPKSGHDTVSWYQQALGQGPQFIFQYYEEEERQRGNFPDRFSGHQFPNYSSELNVNALLLGDSALYLCASSWSAVKRETQYFGPGTRLLVL.